Following are 26 T cell receptor beta chains from one sample sequenced in a study of blood T cell repertoires in COVID-19. The protocol was immunoSEQ multiplex PCR, while the TCRdb copy is restricted to in-frame clones and leaves out a portion. The top ten hold about 8% of the sample, which has roughly 140,000 clones, 80% to 90% seen once. The specimen sequenced was peripheral blood. Source of these receptors: a woman aged 55-69 years with COVID-19, enrolled during active disease.

The genes are TRBV3-1 (or the pseudogene TRBV3-2) and TRBJ1-6; possibly TRBD1 for D (6 bases). From germline, CDR1 is LGHDT and CDR2 YNNKEL (reference sequence). The CDR3 runs 17 residues. Trimming took off 3 bases at V and 1 base at J, with 13 bases between the two ends. This CDR3 is CASSHEQTGSYNSPLHF. As DNA, the CDR3 is TGTGCCAGCAGCCATGAACAGACAGGATCCTATAATTCACCCCTCCACTTT.

This chain uses TRBV5-4 with TRBJ2-5; 7 nucleotides agree with TRBD1. V shed 0 bases, J shed 5 bases, and the junction held 7 bases outside the gene matches. The germline CDR1 and CDR2 sequences are SGHNT and YYREEE (reference sequence). CDR3 length: 15 residues. The CDR3 region has the DNA TGTGCCAGCAGCTTGGCCGACAGGGATGAGGAGACCCAGTACTTC. It is translated as CASSLADRDEETQYF.

The chain recombines TRBV18 with TRBJ1-3; D is perhaps TRBD1 (6 bases). This CDR3 has 15 residues. Germline lookup yields CDR1 KGHSH and CDR2 LQKENI. The V and J ends lost 0 bases and 0 bases respectively, with 6 bases between them. The CDR3 DNA is TGTGCCAGCTCACCACCAGGGGGCTCTGGAAACACCATATATTTT. As protein: CASSPPGGSGNTIYF.

The chain couples TRBV4-2 to TRBJ2-5, with 8 bases aligning to TRBD2. There are 16 residues in the CDR3. The trim removed 4 bases at V and 0 bases at J, leaving 7 bases unmatched. CDR1 LGHNA and CDR2 YNFKEQ come from the germline V gene. Written as DNA, the CDR3 is TGTGCCAGCAGCCCCCGGGTAGCGGGGCACCAAGAGACCCAGTACTTC. It encodes CASSPRVAGHQETQYF.

The chain links TRBV9 to TRBJ2-7, with 14 bases that match TRBD2. Trimming removed 4 bases from V and 3 bases from J; junction bases left unmatched: 6. The CDR3 extends over 16 amino acids. CDR1 and CDR2 (germline): SGDLS, YYNGEE. CDR3 protein: CASSPGLAGDLYEQYF. The CDR3 DNA is TGTGCCAGCAGCCCGGGACTAGCGGGGGACCTCTACGAGCAGTACTTC. Full variable domain (remainder filled in from reference TRBV9 and TRBJ2-7): DSGVTQTPKHLITATGQRVTLRCSPRSGDLSVYWYQQSLDQGLQFLIQYYNGEERAKGNILERFSAQQFPDLHSELNLSSLELGDSALYFCASSPGLAGDLYEQYFGPGTRLTVT.

This chain connects TRBV10-2 to TRBJ2-5; D remains unclear. The V end was cut by 8 bases, the J end by 2 bases, with 12 bases between. Germline V gene lookup returns CDR1 WSHSY and CDR2 SAAADI. The CDR3 contains 13 residues. CDR3 bases: TGCGCCAGCCGATCCGCGGATCAAGAGACCCAGTACTTC. Translation: CASRSADQETQYF.

The V call is TRBV19, the J call TRBJ2-5; no firm D call. CDR1 and CDR2 from the germline V gene are LNHDA and SQIVND (reference sequence). The CDR3 sequence is 14 residues long. Trimming took off 1 base at V and 4 bases at J, with 10 bases between the two ends. CDR3 bases: TGTGCCAGTAGTATAGTGCCCCCGGGAGAGACCCAGTACTTC. Its translation: CASSIVPPGETQYF.

J is TRBJ1-1 and V is TRBV19, with 9 bases matching TRBD1. Germline CDR1 reads LNHDA; CDR2 reads SQIVND (reference sequence). J gave up 5 bases and V 4 bases, and 8 bases lay outside the gene matches. CDR3 length: 15 amino acids. The CDR3: CASSTLGQGSTEAFF. CDR3 bases: TGTGCCAGTAGTACCTTGGGACAGGGTTCAACTGAAGCTTTCTTT.

The chain joins TRBV30 to TRBJ2-7, with D perhaps TRBD1 (6 bases). Trimming pared 3 bases from V and 3 bases from J, leaving 12 bases between. Germline loops: CDR1 GTSNPN, CDR2 SVGIG (reference sequence). This CDR3 has 13 residues. In DNA, the CDR3 is TGTGCCTGGAGAGAGACAGGATTCTACGAGCAGTACTTC. Protein product: CAWRETGFYEQYF.

This chain connects TRBV25-1 to TRBJ1-1; D is unresolved. The CDR3 is 13 amino acids. Trimming left V 8 bases short and J 3 bases short, with 13 bases between. From germline, CDR1 is MGHDK and CDR2 SYGVNS. CDR3 residues: CASVGEGYTEAFF. As DNA, the CDR3 is TGTGCCAGCGTGGGAGAAGGGTACACTGAAGCTTTCTTT.

J is TRBJ2-2 and V is TRBV10-1; 7 nucleotides line up with TRBD1. The CDR3 loop spans 16 amino acids. With 5 bases clipped from V and 5 bases from J, the junction kept 11 bases outside the gene matches. Germline V gene sequence: CDR1 WNHNN, CDR2 SYGVQD (reference sequence). The CDR3 is CASSTLGTVRTGELFF. The CDR3 coding sequence is TGCGCCAGCAGTACTTTAGGGACAGTAAGGACCGGGGAGCTGTTTTTT.

Turning to this clone: The junction does not match germline at one end; this may be a read error. In nucleotides, the CDR3 is TGTGCGAGCAGTGACCTTACTAGCGGTGGTAGAGAGTACGAGCAGTACTTC. This translates into CASSDLTSGGREYEQYF. V is TRBV6-4 and J is TRBJ2-7, with 8 positions matching TRBD2. This CDR3 is built from 17 residues. Germline CDR1 is MRHNA and CDR2 is SNTAGT.

The chain has TRBV4-1 and TRBJ1-2; possibly TRBD1 for D (5 bases). The CDR3 extends over 13 amino acids. Trimming shortened V by 3 bases and J by 3 bases, and 8 bases separated the two germline ends. Germline values: CDR1 MGHRA, CDR2 YSYEKL. The CDR3 loop reads CASSQQGDYGYTF. CDR3 DNA: TGCGCCAGCAGCCAGCAGGGTGACTATGGCTACACCTTC.

The V call is TRBV5-4, the J call TRBJ1-1; the D gene is possibly TRBD1 (6 bases). CDR1 SGHNT and CDR2 YYREEE come from the germline V gene (reference sequence). Trimming removed 4 bases from V and 0 bases from J, with 13 bases in between. The CDR3 contains 15 residues. The chain's CDR3 is CASSQIDRMNTEAFF. The DNA of the CDR3 is TGTGCCAGCAGCCAAATAGACAGGATGAACACTGAAGCTTTCTTT.

This chain uses TRBV4-3 with TRBJ2-3, with 8 bases identical to TRBD2. Germline lookup yields CDR1 LGHNA and CDR2 YSLEER. The V and J ends lost 0 bases and 13 bases, in that order; junction bases with no gene match: 15. There are 16 residues in the CDR3. The CDR3 loop is CASSQDGGLAGAQKYF. As DNA, the CDR3 is TGCGCCAGCAGCCAAGATGGCGGCCTAGCGGGTGCCCAGAAGTATTTT.

The chain is built from TRBV5-8 and TRBJ1-5; 7 bases map to TRBD1. Germline loops: CDR1 SGHTS, CDR2 YDEGEE. Germline trimming cut 5 bases from V and 10 bases from J; bases unmatched to any gene: 15. CDR3 size: 15 residues. CDR3 protein: CASRPGTALEKPQHF. For the CDR3, the DNA is TGTGCCAGCAGACCTGGGACAGCCCTGGAGAAACCCCAGCATTTT.

The chain combines TRBV30 with TRBJ1-2; maybe TRBD1 (6 bases). CDR3 length: 12 residues. The V gene lost 4 bases and the J gene lost 4 bases, with 10 bases spanning the gap. The V gene's germline CDR1 is GTSNPN and CDR2 SVGIG (reference sequence). Here the CDR3 DNA reads TGTGCCTGGACAGGGGCGGTCTATGGCTACACCTTC. Translated, it gives CAWTGAVYGYTF.

The rearrangement uses TRBV9 and TRBJ1-2; D perhaps matches TRBD1 (5 bases). V lost 3 bases, J lost 3 bases, and 18 bases lay in between. The CDR3 is made up of 16 amino acids. Germline V lookup: CDR1 SGDLS, CDR2 YYNGEE. The CDR3 DNA reads as TGTGCCAGCAGCGACTCCACAGCAGGGCAGGACTATGGCTACACCTTC. It codes for CASSDSTAGQDYGYTF.

The chain uses TRBV5-6 and TRBJ2-7; 9 positions match TRBD1. CDR1 and CDR2 from the germline V gene are SGHDT and YYEEEE. Germline trimming cut 6 bases from V and 5 bases from J; bases unmatched to any gene: 12. This CDR3 is built from 15 residues. The CDR3 region has the DNA TGTGCCAGCACCCGAGGACAGGGGTTAAGAAACGAGCAGTACTTC. Amino acid sequence: CASTRGQGLRNEQYF.

The chain carries TRBV15 and TRBJ2-2; tentatively, D is TRBD1 (5 bases). This CDR3 contains 16 residues. CDR1 is LNHNV and CDR2 is YYDKDF in the germline V gene (reference sequence). V dropped 0 bases and J dropped 1 base, with 9 bases sitting between them. The CDR3: CATSRERQQNTGELFF. Here the CDR3 DNA reads TGTGCCACCAGCAGAGAAAGACAGCAGAACACCGGGGAGCTGTTTTTT.

V gene TRBV10-3 combines with J gene TRBJ1-5; possible D gene TRBD1, 6 bases. The CDR3 loop spans 20 amino acids. V lost 2 bases and J lost 1, with 24 bases in between. Germline CDR1 reads ENHRY; CDR2 reads SYGVKD. CDR3 residues: CAISEGHSRTGSWSNQPQHF. In nucleotides, the CDR3 is TGTGCCATCAGTGAGGGTCACTCAAGAACAGGGAGCTGGAGCAATCAGCCCCAGCATTTT.

This sequence joins TRBV20-1 and TRBJ2-3; TRBD2 aligns across 12 bases. With V trimmed by 3 bases and J by 0 bases, 4 bases remained unmatched. Germline CDR1 and CDR2: DFQATT and SNEGSKA (reference sequence). This CDR3 is 16 amino acids long. The CDR3 region is CSASGLAGHSTDTQYF. The CDR3 DNA sequence: TGCAGTGCTAGTGGACTAGCGGGGCATAGCACAGATACGCAGTATTTT.

This chain connects TRBV10-1 to TRBJ2-1; 9 bases are shared with TRBD2. After removal of 9 bases from V and 3 bases from J, the junction contained 24 bases not matched to a gene. The length of the CDR3 is 20 residues. The germline V gene has CDR1 WNHNN and CDR2 SYGVQD (reference sequence). CDR3 region: CARLRGLAFLVNLYYNEQFF. CDR3 DNA sequence: TGCGCCAGGCTACGGGGACTAGCCTTCCTTGTTAACCTCTACTACAATGAGCAGTTCTTC.

The genes are TRBV4-2 and TRBJ2-3; TRBD1 agrees at 8 bases. CDR3 length: 14 residues. V lost 4 bases to trimming and J lost 1 base; unmatched junction nucleotides: 1. Per germline, CDR1 LGHNA and CDR2 YNFKEQ. CDR3 DNA sequence: TGTGCCAGCAGCCCGGGACAGGGCACAGATACGCAGTATTTT. Translation: CASSPGQGTDTQYF.

This rearrangement joins TRBV10-3 to TRBJ2-7, with TRBD1 identical over 10 bases. The CDR3 has 15 amino acids. J gave up 4 bases and V 4 bases, and 7 bases lay outside the gene matches. The germline gives CDR1 ENHRY, CDR2 SYGVKD. CDR3 sequence: CAISGRTGGIYEQYF. Written as DNA, the CDR3 is TGTGCCATCAGTGGACGGACAGGGGGGATATACGAGCAGTACTTC.

The table lists this clone with a count of one. CDR3 coding DNA: TGTGCCAGCTCACCGGAGGGAAACTATGGCTACACCTTC. Its translation is CASSPEGNYGYTF. The rearrangement links TRBV18 to TRBJ1-2, with D hard to call. This CDR3 region has 13 residues. The germline CDR1 and CDR2 sequences are KGHSH and LQKENI. The V end was cut by 3 bases, the J end by 2 bases, with 7 bases between. The full variable domain, with the rest looked up from reference TRBV18 and TRBJ1-2, is NAGVMQNPRHLVRRRGQEARLRCSPMKGHSHVYWYRQLPEEGLKFMVYLQKENIIDESGMPKERFSAEFPKEGPSILRIQQVVRGDSAAYFCASSPEGNYGYTFGSGTRLTVV.